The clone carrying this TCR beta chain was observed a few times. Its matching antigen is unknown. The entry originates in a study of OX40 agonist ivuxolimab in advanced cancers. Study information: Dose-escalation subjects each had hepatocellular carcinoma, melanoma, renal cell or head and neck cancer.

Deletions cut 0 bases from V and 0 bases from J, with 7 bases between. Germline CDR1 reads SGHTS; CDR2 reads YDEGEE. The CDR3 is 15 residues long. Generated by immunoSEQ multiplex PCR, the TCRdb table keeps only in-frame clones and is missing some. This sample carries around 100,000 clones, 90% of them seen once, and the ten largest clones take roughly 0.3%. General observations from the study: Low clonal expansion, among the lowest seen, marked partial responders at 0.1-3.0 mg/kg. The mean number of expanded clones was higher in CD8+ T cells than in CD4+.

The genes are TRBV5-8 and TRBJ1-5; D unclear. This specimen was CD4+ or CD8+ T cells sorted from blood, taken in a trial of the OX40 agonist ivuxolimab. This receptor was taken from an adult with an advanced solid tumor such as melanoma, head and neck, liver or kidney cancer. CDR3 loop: CASSLALYSNQPQHF. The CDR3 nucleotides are TGTGCCAGCAGCTTGGCCCTGTATAGCAATCAGCCCCAGCATTTT.